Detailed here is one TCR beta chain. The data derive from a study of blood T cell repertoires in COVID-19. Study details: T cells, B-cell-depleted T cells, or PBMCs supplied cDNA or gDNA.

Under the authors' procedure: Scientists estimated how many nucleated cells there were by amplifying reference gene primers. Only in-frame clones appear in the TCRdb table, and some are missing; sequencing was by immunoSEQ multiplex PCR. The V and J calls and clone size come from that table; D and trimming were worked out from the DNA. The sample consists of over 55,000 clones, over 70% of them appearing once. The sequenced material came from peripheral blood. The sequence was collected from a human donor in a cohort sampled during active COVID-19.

CDR3: CASSWASGETQYF. The CDR3, as DNA: TGTGCCAGCAGCTGGGCTAGCGGAGAGACCCAGTACTTC. The chain couples TRBV7-2 to TRBJ2-5; 7 bases map to TRBD2. The CDR3 extends over 13 amino acids. Trimming cost V 4 bases and J 4 bases; bases outside gene matches: 3. CDR1 SGHTA and CDR2 FQGNSA come from the germline V gene.